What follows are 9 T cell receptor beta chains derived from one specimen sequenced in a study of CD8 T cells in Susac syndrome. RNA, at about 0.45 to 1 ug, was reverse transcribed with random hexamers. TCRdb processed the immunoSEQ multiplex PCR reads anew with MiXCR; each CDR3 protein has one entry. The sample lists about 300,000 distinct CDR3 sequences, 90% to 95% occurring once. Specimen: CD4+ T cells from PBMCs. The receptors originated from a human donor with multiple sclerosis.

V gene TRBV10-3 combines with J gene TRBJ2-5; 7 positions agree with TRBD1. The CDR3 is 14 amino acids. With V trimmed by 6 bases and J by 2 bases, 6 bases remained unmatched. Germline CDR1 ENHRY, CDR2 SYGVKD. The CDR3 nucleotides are TGTGCCATCAGGACAGGGCGGTATCAAGAGACCCAGTACTTC. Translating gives CAIRTGRYQETQYF.

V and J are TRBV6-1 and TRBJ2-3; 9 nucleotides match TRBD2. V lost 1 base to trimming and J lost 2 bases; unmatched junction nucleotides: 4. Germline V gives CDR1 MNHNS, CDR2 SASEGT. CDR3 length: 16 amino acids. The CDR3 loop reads CASSEGRTSVTDTQYF. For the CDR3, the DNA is TGTGCCAGCAGTGAAGGGAGGACTAGCGTCACAGATACGCAGTATTTT.

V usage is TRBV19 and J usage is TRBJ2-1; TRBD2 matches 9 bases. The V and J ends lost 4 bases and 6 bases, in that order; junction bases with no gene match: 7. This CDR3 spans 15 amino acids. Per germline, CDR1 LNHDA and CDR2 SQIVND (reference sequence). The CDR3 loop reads CASSNGAGGGNEQFF. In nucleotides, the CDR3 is TGTGCCAGTAGTAATGGAGCGGGGGGAGGCAATGAGCAGTTCTTC.

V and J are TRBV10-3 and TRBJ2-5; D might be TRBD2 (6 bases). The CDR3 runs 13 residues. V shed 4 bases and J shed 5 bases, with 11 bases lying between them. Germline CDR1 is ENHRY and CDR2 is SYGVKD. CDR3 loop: CAISGGDGETQYF. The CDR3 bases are TGTGCCATCAGTGGGGGGGACGGGGAGACCCAGTACTTC.

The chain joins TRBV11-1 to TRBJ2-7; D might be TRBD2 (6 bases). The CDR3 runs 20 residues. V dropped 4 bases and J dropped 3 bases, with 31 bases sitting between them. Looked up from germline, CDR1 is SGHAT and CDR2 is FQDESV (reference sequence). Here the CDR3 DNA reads TGTGCCAGCAGCTCCGGGGGAATTATTCGTCGGTCTCCCAGGATCTACGAGCAGTACTTC. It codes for CASSSGGIIRRSPRIYEQYF.

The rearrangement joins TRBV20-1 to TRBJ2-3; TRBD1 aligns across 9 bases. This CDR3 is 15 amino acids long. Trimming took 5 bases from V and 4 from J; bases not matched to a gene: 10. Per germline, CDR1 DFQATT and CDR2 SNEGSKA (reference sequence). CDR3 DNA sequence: TGCAGTGCTGTACGGGGACAGGGTCTCGCAGATACGCAGTATTTT. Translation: CSAVRGQGLADTQYF.

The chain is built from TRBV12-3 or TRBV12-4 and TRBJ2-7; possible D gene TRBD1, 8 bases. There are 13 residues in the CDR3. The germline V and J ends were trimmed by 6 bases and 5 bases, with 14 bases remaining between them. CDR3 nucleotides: TGTGCCAGCAGGCGGACAGGGAGGGACGAGCAGTACTTC. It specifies CASRRTGRDEQYF.

The CDR3 protein is CASSLSVRANYGYTF. The CDR3 coding sequence is TGTGCCAGCAGCTTAAGTGTTCGGGCTAACTATGGCTACACCTTC. This chain links TRBV7-2 with TRBJ1-2; D not certain. The germline V gene has CDR1 SGHTA and CDR2 FQGNSA. V lost 2 bases and J 0 bases, leaving 10 bases between the germline ends. The CDR3 length is 15 residues.

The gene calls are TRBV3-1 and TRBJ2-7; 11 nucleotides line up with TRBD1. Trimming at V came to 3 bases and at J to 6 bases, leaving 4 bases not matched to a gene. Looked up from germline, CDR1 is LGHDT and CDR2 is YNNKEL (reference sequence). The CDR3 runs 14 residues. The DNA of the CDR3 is TGTGCCAGCAGCCAGGACAGGGGGCTTAGCGAGCAGTACTTC. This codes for CASSQDRGLSEQYF.